This T cell receptor (beta chain) stems from a study of cytomegalovirus exposure and HLA in healthy donors. Whole-study results and caveats: In most subjects, TCR beta sequences reportedly gave accurate predictions of HLA-A and HLA-B alleles. Earlier results showed most TCR beta V segments being productive about 87% or about 30% of the time.

About this clone: Its antigen is not known.

Trimming removed 1 base from V and 6 bases from J, with 9 bases in between. Germline V gene sequence: CDR1 SGHAT, CDR2 FQDESV (reference sequence). The CDR3 spans 13 residues. The PCR used 60 Vbeta and 13 Jbeta primers. Clones were sequenced by immunoSEQ multiplex PCR, and TCRdb holds only the in-frame ones, with some missing. The sample shows around 140,000 clones, 79% of them seen only once. Sequenced material: PBMCs. This TCR derives from a male donor in good health and CMV-seronegative. The V gene is TRBV11-1, the J gene TRBJ1-2; D gene ambiguous. CDR3 in DNA: TGTGCCAGCAGCTTAGGTCCCGGGGATGGCTACACCTTC. Translation: CASSLGPGDGYTF.